Described below is a single T cell receptor beta chain sequence and its context. Trimming left V 4 bases short and J 7 bases short, with 9 bases between. Germline V CDR1 and CDR2: KGHDR, SFDVKD. CDR3 length: 12 residues. Authors' analysis steps: Amplification of reference gene primers provided the estimated nucleated cell counts. Produced via immunoSEQ multiplex PCR; TCRdb's table is partial and in-frame only. V, J and clone size reflect that table, while D and trimming were determined from the DNA. The sample consists of about 240,000 clones, approximately 85% of them appearing once. The data belong to a study of blood T cell repertoires in COVID-19. Study-wide context: The cDNA or gDNA used as material had been derived from T cells, B-cell-depleted T cells, or PBMCs.

The origin of this receptor is a woman aged 60 to 75 with active or convalescent COVID-19. Sequenced: peripheral blood. This sequence joins TRBV24-1 and TRBJ2-5, with a tentative D call TRBD2 (5 bases). CDR3 loop: CATSDYEGTQYF. CDR3 DNA: TGTGCCACCAGTGACTATGAGGGGACCCAGTACTTC.